The T cell receptor beta chain under discussion was sequenced for a study of cytomegalovirus exposure and HLA in healthy donors. Overall study findings and caveats: Reportedly, diagnosis of cytomegalovirus status by the classifier showed high specificity and sensitivity.

Researchers ran the PCR with 60 Vbeta and 13 Jbeta primers. Clones were read by immunoSEQ multiplex PCR, and TCRdb kept only the in-frame ones, dropping some. This table has about 110,000 clones, over 75% appearing once. CDR3 size: 17 residues. V gave up 5 bases and J gave up 4 bases, with 23 bases separating them. CDR1 SGHAT and CDR2 FQNNGV come from the germline V gene. To note about this clone: The antigen is undetermined.

The sample taken for sequencing was PBMCs. This clonotype originated in a woman aged 40 to 50 in good health and CMV-seropositive. The genes are TRBV11-2 and TRBJ2-5, with a possible D match to TRBD2 (6 bases). This chain's CDR3 is CASSQTTSFSGGETQYF. The CDR3 DNA reads as TGTGCCAGCAGCCAAACTACTAGCTTTAGCGGCGGAGAGACCCAGTACTTC.